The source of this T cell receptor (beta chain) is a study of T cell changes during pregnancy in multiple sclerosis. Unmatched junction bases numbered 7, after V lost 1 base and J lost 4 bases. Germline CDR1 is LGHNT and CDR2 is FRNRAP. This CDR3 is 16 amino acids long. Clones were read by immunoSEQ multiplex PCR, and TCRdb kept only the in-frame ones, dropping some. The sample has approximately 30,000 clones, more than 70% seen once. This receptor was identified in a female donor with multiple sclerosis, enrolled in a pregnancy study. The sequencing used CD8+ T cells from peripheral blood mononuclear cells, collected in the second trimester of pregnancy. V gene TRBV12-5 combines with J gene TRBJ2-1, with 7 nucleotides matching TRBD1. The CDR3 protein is CASGLAYRDSYNEQFF. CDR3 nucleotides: TGTGCTAGTGGTTTGGCGTACCGGGACAGTTACAATGAGCAGTTCTTC.